This paragraph covers one TCR beta chain sequence. Its antigen is currently unknown. The sample comes from a study of blood T cells in healthy people across ages. Study results and limitations: The study found more naive CD4+ cells and higher diversity in long-lived than aged donors.

Per the germline V gene, CDR1 is SGDLS and CDR2 is YYNGEE. The CDR3 runs 15 residues. Trimming stripped 0 bases from V and 0 bases from J, with 10 bases between. Then a second PCR, running about 7 to 11 cycles, was carried out with a sample-barcoded 5' primer and a J-beta primer mix. Every cDNA molecule carried a tag from a template-switch adaptor bearing 12 random nucleotides. From the 5' RACE reads, TCRdb called clonotypes with MiXCR, one entry per CDR3 protein. The sample carries hundreds of thousands of distinct CDR3 sequences, 25% to 30% recorded once. The sequence derives from an older woman in good health. The chain combines TRBV9 with TRBJ2-7, with unresolved D. Specimen: blood. This CDR3 reads CASSVDGGDSYEQYF. Written as DNA, the CDR3 is TGTGCCAGCAGCGTAGATGGCGGAGACTCCTACGAGCAGTACTTC.